This T cell receptor (beta chain) stems from a study of blood T cell repertoires in COVID-19. Study background: The United States, Italy and Spain were the sources of the acute and convalescent COVID-19 samples. Nucleic acid was either cDNA or gDNA, and it came from T cells, B-cell-depleted T cells, or PBMCs.

Germline-derived CDR1 and CDR2 are LNHDA and SQIVND (reference sequence). The CDR3 has 17 amino acids. Losses at the gene ends were 4 bases for V and 7 bases for J; bases not matched to a gene: 13. Per the study methods: Nucleated cell number was recorded as an estimate derived from reference gene primer amplification. TCRdb keeps only in-frame clones here, not all; method: immunoSEQ multiplex PCR. The DNA gave D and trimming, while V, J and clone size come from that table. This table has 130,000 to 150,000 clones, 84% appearing once. The rearrangement uses TRBV19 and TRBJ2-3, with TRBD2 matching over 11 bases. The sequencing sample was made of peripheral blood. This clonotype originated in a man aged 55-75 years with active or convalescent COVID-19. CDR3 region: CASSSMGGGLAVNTQYF. CDR3 nucleotides: TGTGCCAGTAGTAGTATGGGGGGGGGACTAGCGGTAAATACGCAGTATTTT. Combining the CDR3 with reference TRBV19 and TRBJ2-3 gives the whole variable domain DGGITQSPKYLFRKEGQNVTLSCEQNLNHDAMYWYRQDPGQGLRLIYYSQIVNDFQKGDIAEGYSVSREKKESFPLTVTSAQKNPTAFYLCASSSMGGGLAVNTQYFGPGTRLTVL.